The 12 T cell receptor beta chains below were found in one sample sequenced in a study of blood T cell repertoires in COVID-19. The table came from immunoSEQ multiplex PCR; TCRdb's copy has only in-frame clones and leaves some out. The sample lists 250,000 to 350,000 clones, roughly 82% occurring once. The sequencing input was peripheral blood. The receptors derive from a woman aged 45 to 65 with acute or convalescent COVID-19.

This sequence joins TRBV28 and TRBJ2-2, with 9 bases fitting TRBD2. The CDR3 length is 17 residues. With 3 bases clipped from V and 8 bases from J, the junction kept 13 bases outside the gene matches. Per germline, CDR1 MDHEN and CDR2 SYDVKM. The CDR3 is CASSFLGGRALGGELFF. The CDR3, as DNA: TGTGCCAGCAGTTTCTTGGGCGGGAGGGCCTTAGGAGGGGAGCTGTTTTTT.

The CDR3 DNA reads TGTGCCAGCAGCTCGCAGGGAAGCGCAGATACGCAGTATTTT. This gives the protein CASSSQGSADTQYF. The gene calls are TRBV7-9 and TRBJ2-3, with D perhaps matching TRBD1 (5 bases). The CDR3 consists of 14 residues. V lost 4 bases, J lost 4 bases, and 12 bases lay in between. Germline-derived CDR1 and CDR2 are SEHNR and FQNEAQ (reference sequence).

The J gene is TRBJ2-2, the V gene TRBV3-1 (or the pseudogene TRBV3-2); 8 bases fit TRBD1. The trim removed 5 bases at V and 7 bases at J, leaving 9 bases unmatched. CDR3 length: 15 amino acids. Germline V gene sequence: CDR1 LGHDT, CDR2 YNNKEL (reference sequence). CDR3 nucleotide sequence: TGTGCCAGCAGCAGCGACAGGGGCGCGAGCGGGGAGCTGTTTTTT. Protein sequence: CASSSDRGASGELFF.

This chain connects TRBV6-2 or TRBV6-3 to TRBJ2-1; 13 bases line up with TRBD2. Germline CDR1 is MNHEY and CDR2 is SVGEGT. The CDR3 is made up of 16 amino acids. V lost 1 base, J lost 8 bases, and 5 bases stayed unmatched. CDR3: CASSYFGLAGAYEQFF. CDR3 DNA: TGTGCCAGCAGTTACTTCGGACTAGCGGGAGCCTATGAGCAGTTCTTC.

The chain recombines TRBV10-3 with TRBJ2-2; tentatively, D is TRBD2 (6 bases). Trimming cost V 2 bases and J 0 bases, with 10 bases left between them. CDR3 length: 16 residues. Germline lookup yields CDR1 ENHRY and CDR2 SYGVKD. The CDR3 bases are TGTGCCATCAGTGAGGGAGGGAGCCCGAACACCGGGGAGCTGTTTTTT. This encodes CAISEGGSPNTGELFF.

This clone was seen a handful of times. The rearrangement joins TRBV30 to TRBJ2-2; TRBD2 agrees at 12 bases. J gave up 5 bases and V 5 bases, and 3 bases lay outside the gene matches. CDR1 and CDR2 (germline): GTSNPN, SVGIG (reference sequence). The CDR3 covers 14 residues. The CDR3 loop reads CAWLLAGGTGELFF. DNA of the CDR3: TGTGCCTGGCTACTAGCGGGAGGAACCGGGGAGCTGTTTTTT. The full variable domain, in which reference TRBV30 and TRBJ2-2 provide the parts outside the CDR3, is SQTIHQWPATLVQPVGSPLSLECTVEGTSNPNLYWYRQAAGRGLQLLFYSVGIGQISSEVPQNLSASRPQDRQFILSSKKLLLSDSGFYLCAWLLAGGTGELFFGEGSRLTVL.

The chain employs TRBV7-2 and TRBJ1-6; TRBD1 agrees at 7 bases. V was pared by 5 bases and J by 7 bases, with 8 bases of the junction left unmatched. The CDR3 length is 15 residues. Germline V lookup: CDR1 SGHTA, CDR2 FQGNSA. The CDR3 sequence: CASSIFGTANSPLHF. The DNA of the CDR3 is TGTGCCAGCAGCATTTTCGGGACAGCCAATTCACCCCTCCACTTT.

The chain has TRBV28 and TRBJ2-1; no definite D call. The CDR3 sequence is 13 residues long. From germline, CDR1 is MDHEN and CDR2 SYDVKM. The V gene lost 3 bases and the J gene lost 5 bases, with 8 bases spanning the gap. CDR3 coding DNA: TGTGCCAGCAGTTTTGCTCAGAACAATGAGCAGTTCTTC. Residues: CASSFAQNNEQFF.

The chain uses TRBV4-3 and TRBJ2-5; 11 nucleotides line up with TRBD2. The CDR3 spans 15 residues. Germline assignment: CDR1 LGHNA and CDR2 YSLEER. Trimming at V came to 4 bases and at J to 2 bases, leaving 3 bases not matched to a gene. The CDR3 region has the DNA TGCGCCAGCAGCCCGTTAGCGGGAGGGCAAGAGACCCAGTACTTC. This sequence encodes CASSPLAGGQETQYF.

The rearrangement joins TRBV10-1 to TRBJ2-7; 7 bases align to TRBD1. The CDR3 extends over 15 amino acids. Germline values: CDR1 WNHNN, CDR2 SYGVQD (reference sequence). J lost 3 bases, V lost 5 bases, and 10 bases had no gene match. CDR3 sequence reads: CASSPLGRGCYEQYF. In DNA, the CDR3 is TGCGCCAGCAGTCCTCTGGGCAGGGGGTGCTACGAGCAGTACTTC.

The chain links TRBV28 to TRBJ2-1, with 12 bases lining up with TRBD1. Germline values: CDR1 MDHEN, CDR2 SYDVKM. After removal of 6 bases from V and 13 bases from J, the junction contained 4 bases not matched to a gene. This CDR3 has 12 amino acids. As DNA, the CDR3 is TGTGCCAGCAGCCCCGGGACAGGGGGCCAGTTCTTC. It is translated as CASSPGTGGQFF.

V usage is TRBV18 and J usage is TRBJ2-1; D possibly corresponds to TRBD1 (5 bases). CDR1 and CDR2 (germline): KGHSH, LQKENI. Trimming removed 2 bases from V and 6 bases from J, with 14 bases in between. The CDR3 is 15 residues long. CDR3 coding DNA: TGTGCCAGCTCACCATTTACAGGCAGAACCAATGAGCAGTTCTTC. This translates into CASSPFTGRTNEQFF.